This TCR beta chain was profiled in a study of T cell responses to AZD1222 COVID-19 vaccine. The study's findings and limits: Targets within unmutated variant regions were reportedly found for nearly half of spike-specific TCRs. Clonal diversity was possibly underestimated; the donors were predominantly white British and more often female. The breadth and depth of Spike-specific TCRs increased once two AZD1222 doses had been given. At 160-218 and 743-854, vaccine-associated CD4 TCRs were dominant, and they spanned spike.

Details on this clone: Its specificity is not known.

The repertoire was sequenced with immunoSEQ multiplex PCR; TCRdb's copy has only in-frame clones and lacks some. Of over 130,000 clones listed, almost 90% were seen once; the top ten hold 3% to 4.5%. The sample in question was peripheral blood, obtained on day 0 of AZD1222 vaccination. The clonotype was recovered from an adult in good health.

The CDR3 loop reads CASSSAWAGNAYEQYF. The CDR3 bases are TGTGCCAGCAGCTCCGCTTGGGCAGGGAACGCGTACGAGCAGTACTTC. The J gene is TRBJ2-7, the V gene TRBV7-9; D may be TRBD1 (5 bases). V was trimmed by 4 bases and J by 4 bases, leaving 20 bases between them. Per the germline V gene, CDR1 is SEHNR and CDR2 is FQNEAQ (reference sequence). CDR3 length: 16 residues.